This T cell receptor beta chain was captured in a study of T cell repertoires in cytomegalovirus infection. Study overall: HLA-B-restricted CMV epitopes that are well studied, plus recently identified HLA-C-restricted ones, were used by the study. Evidence of both CMV infection and a matching HLA type came from public TCR beta signatures. General study results and limits: Frequencies of public TCR beta families were cumulated, and this identified carriers of CMV plus the relevant HLA. Ex vivo, HLA-C-restricted CMV-specific TCR beta clonotypes prevailed over the rest of the response.

This CDR3 is built from 16 residues. Losses at the gene ends were 2 bases for V and 1 base for J; bases not matched to a gene: 8. Germline CDR1 is SGDLS and CDR2 is YYNGEE. Comments on this clonotype: Its antigen is not identified.

A single record per CDR3 protein comes from TCRdb applying MiXCR to the reads. The sample holds tens of thousands of distinct CDR3 sequences, roughly 54% seen once. The chain joins TRBV9 to TRBJ1-1; 7 bases fit TRBD1. This TCR came from a human donor in good health (CMV status not recorded). Some clones in this sample may be carry-over from other donors' samples. This sample comprised CD8+ T cells from cultured PBMCs, obtained from culture after CMV antigen stimulation. The CDR3 loop is CASSVDYRGSNTEAFF. DNA for the CDR3: TGTGCCAGCAGCGTCGACTACAGGGGATCGAACACTGAAGCTTTCTTT.